Listed below are T cell receptor beta chains from one sample, sequenced in a study of STAT5B mutations in CD4+ large granular lymphocyte leukemia. Only in-frame clones appear in the TCRdb table, and some are missing; sequencing was by immunoSEQ multiplex PCR. The sample contains tens of thousands of clones, approximately 67% of which appear only once. Sequenced input: CD4+ T cells from blood buffy coats. The receptors come from a human donor in good health. Each CDR3 is given with its conserved first and last residue. D genes are given only for firm matches. Rows may omit the clone size; those that give it use once, few, many or a size class.

d_gene,j_gene,v_gene,abundance,CDR3aa,CDR3nt
TRBD1,TRBJ1-4,TRBV25-1,once,CASSDPDRHSEKLFF,TGTGCCAGCAGTGACCCGGACAGGCATAGTGAAAAACTGTTTTTT
-,TRBJ2-5,TRBV9,-,CASSVSSGNFASETQYF,TGTGCCAGCAGCGTATCTTCTGGGAATTTCGCCTCGGAGACCCAGTACTTC
TRBD1,TRBJ1-2,TRBV7-6,-,CASSEGQGGYGYTF,TGTGCCAGCAGCGAAGGACAGGGGGGATATGGCTACACCTTC
-,TRBJ1-1,TRBV5-1,few,CASSLVAANTEAFF,TGCGCCAGCAGCTTGGTAGCAGCGAACACTGAAGCTTTCTTT
-,TRBJ1-2,TRBV18,-,CASSSPTEANYGYTF,TGTGCCAGCTCATCTCCGACAGAAGCTAACTATGGCTACACCTTC
-,TRBJ1-1,TRBV2,-,CASSEIGGGTEAFF,TGTGCCAGCAGTGAAATCGGGGGAGGCACTGAAGCTTTCTTT
-,TRBJ2-3,TRBV12-5,-,CASAPGDPRDTQYF,TGTGCTAGTGCCCCTGGGGACCCTAGGGATACGCAGTATTTT
-,TRBJ2-1,TRBV5-4,-,CASSLGLGVSYNEQFF,TGTGCCAGCAGCTTGGGACTAGGGGTTTCCTACAATGAGCAGTTCTTC
-,TRBJ2-3,TRBV7-3,-,CASSFFGSTDTQYF,TGTGCCAGCAGCTTCTTCGGGAGCACAGATACGCAGTATTTT
-,TRBJ1-6,TRBV19,-,CASSISGYYNSPLHF,TGTGCCAGTAGTATTAGTGGATACTATAATTCACCCCTCCACTTT
-,TRBJ2-3,TRBV9,-,CASSVSPSTDTQYF,TGTGCCAGCAGCGTATCCCCTAGCACAGATACGCAGTATTTT
-,TRBJ1-1,TRBV29-1,few,CSVAGAMNTEAFF,TGCAGCGTTGCAGGGGCCATGAACACTGAAGCTTTCTTT
-,TRBJ2-1,TRBV27,-,CASSLLNEQFF,TGTGCCAGCAGTTTATTAAATGAGCAGTTCTTC
TRBD2,TRBJ2-1,TRBV29-1,-,CSAGGSEQFF,TGCAGCGCGGGCGGGAGTGAGCAGTTCTTC
-,TRBJ1-1,TRBV7-6,-,CASSGQLNTEAFF,TGTGCCAGCAGCGGGCAGCTGAACACTGAAGCTTTCTTT
-,TRBJ1-2,TRBV7-2,-,CASSPNQRQGGYTF,TGTGCCAGCAGCCCGAACCAACGACAAGGGGGCTACACCTTC
-,TRBJ2-3,TRBV11-2,few,CASSPGAFTDTQYF,TGTGCCAGCAGCCCGGGAGCCTTCACAGATACGCAGTATTTT
-,TRBJ2-1,TRBV4-2,-,CASSQESPKDEQFF,TGTGCCAGCAGCCAAGAGTCCCCCAAGGATGAGCAGTTCTTC
-,TRBJ2-1,TRBV9,few,CASSSEPGNEQFF,TGTGCCAGCAGCTCGGAGCCCGGCAATGAGCAGTTCTTC
-,TRBJ1-6,TRBV18,-,CASSPSQARVDSTLHF,TGTGCCAGCTCACCAAGCCAGGCTCGGGTGGATTCGACCCTCCACTTT
-,TRBJ1-2,TRBV5-5,-,CASSPSGGRGGYGYTF,TGTGCCAGCAGCCCGAGTGGCGGCAGGGGCGGCTATGGCTACACCTTC
TRBD1,TRBJ1-5,TRBV7-8,-,CASSLAATGQGSSQPQHF,TGTGCCAGCAGCTTAGCAGCCACGGGACAGGGTTCGAGTCAGCCCCAGCATTTT
-,TRBJ1-2,TRBV6-1,-,CASSDPQGLDYGYTF,TGTGCCAGCAGTGACCCACAGGGCCTCGACTATGGCTACACCTTC
-,TRBJ1-2,TRBV9,-,CASSVASWAANYGYTF,TGTGCCAGCAGCGTAGCCTCCTGGGCAGCTAACTATGGCTACACCTTC
-,TRBJ1-6,TRBV19,-,CASNLHRSSYNSPLHF,TGTGCCAGTAACCTGCACCGATCCTCCTATAATTCACCCCTCCACTTT
-,TRBJ1-3,TRBV6-5,-,CASSRTASGNTIYF,TGTGCCAGCTCTCGGACCGCTTCTGGAAACACCATATATTTT
TRBD1,TRBJ1-4,TRBV4-1,-,CASSSTGVIEKLFF,TGCGCCAGCAGTTCTACAGGGGTTATCGAAAAACTGTTTTTT
-,TRBJ2-7,TRBV5-6,-,CASSSRFYEQYF,TGTGCCAGCAGTTCTAGATTCTACGAGCAGTACTTC
TRBD1,TRBJ1-1,TRBV5-1,few,CASSFGPGGPGQTNTEAFF,TGCGCCAGCAGCTTTGGGCCCGGGGGTCCGGGACAGACAAACACTGAAGCTTTCTTT
-,TRBJ1-5,TRBV5-6,few,CASSLFGTQPQHF,TGTGCCAGCAGCTTGTTCGGGACACAGCCCCAGCATTTT